These 14 T cell receptor beta chains came from one sample sequenced in a study of T cell repertoires in cytomegalovirus infection. MiXCR, run by TCRdb on the reads, gives a single entry per CDR3 protein. The sample lists fewer than 70,000 distinct CDR3 sequences, about 29% occurring once. The antigens of these receptors remain unknown. Sequenced here: CD8+ T cells from cultured PBMCs, sampled from culture after CMV antigen stimulation. Receptors originate from a human donor in good health (CMV status not recorded). Some clones in this sample may be carry-over from other donors' samples.

The rearrangement uses TRBV6-1 and TRBJ2-7, with 10 bases that match TRBD1. J was trimmed by 1 base and V by 11 bases; bases with no gene match: 5. There are 13 residues in the CDR3. Per germline, CDR1 MNHNS and CDR2 SASEGT. The CDR3 DNA reads as TGTGCCGGGGGGGACAGGGGTTCCTACGAGCAGTACTTC. Translation gives CAGGDRGSYEQYF.

The J gene is TRBJ2-5, the V gene TRBV27, with TRBD2 as a possible D gene (5 bases). Germline assignment: CDR1 MNHEY and CDR2 SMNVEV (reference sequence). The CDR3 totals 14 residues. Trimming shortened V by 6 bases and J by 5 bases, and 16 bases separated the two germline ends. This CDR3 reads CASSPGMLGETQYF. The CDR3 DNA sequence: TGTGCCAGCAGCCCGGGGATGCTTGGGGAGACCCAGTACTTC.

The chain uses TRBV12-3 or TRBV12-4 and TRBJ1-1; D is unresolved. The CDR3 is 16 residues long. Trimming cost V 2 bases and J 2 bases, with 15 bases left between them. In DNA, the CDR3 is TGTGCCAGCAGTTTACTCAGGCTGGCAGAAAACACTGAAGCTTTCTTT. Residues: CASSLLRLAENTEAFF.

The chain has TRBV19 and TRBJ1-5; D is ambiguous. This CDR3 comprises 13 residues. Germline loops: CDR1 LNHDA, CDR2 SQIVND (reference sequence). The V and J ends lost 5 bases and 3 bases respectively, with 8 bases between them. CDR3 region: CASSVSYNQPQHF. The CDR3 bases are TGTGCCAGTAGTGTCAGCTACAATCAGCCCCAGCATTTT.

The chain is built from TRBV18 and TRBJ1-1; D might be TRBD1 (5 bases). There are 17 residues in the CDR3. Germline V lookup: CDR1 KGHSH, CDR2 LQKENI. The V gene lost 2 bases and the J gene lost 0 bases, with 16 bases spanning the gap. The CDR3 region is CASSPKGRESMNTEAFF. The CDR3 nucleotides are TGTGCCAGCTCACCAAAGGGGCGGGAAAGCATGAACACTGAAGCTTTCTTT.

This clonotype was picked up a small number of times. The rearrangement joins TRBV11-1 to TRBJ2-7; D uncertain. The ends were cut back, 7 bases at V and 3 bases at J, with 13 bases in the middle. CDR3 size: 13 residues. CDR1 SGHAT and CDR2 FQDESV come from the germline V gene (reference sequence). CDR3: CASTEPPDYEQYF. The CDR3 nucleotides read TGTGCCAGCACCGAACCCCCCGACTACGAGCAGTACTTC.

Points on this clonotype: It may be a read error: a sequence one base away is much more abundant. The chain recombines TRBV5-3 with TRBJ2-7, with D maybe TRBD1 (6 bases). TRBV5-3 is an ORF, with its function uncertain. The CDR3 totals 15 residues. Trimming cost V 8 bases and J 6 bases, with 24 bases left between them. The CDR3 reads CASSDSGQRACEQYF. The CDR3 bases are TGTGCCAGCAGCGACTCCGGACAGAGAGCCTGCGAGCAGTACTTC.

In regard to this clonotype: Its ends do not fully match the called genes, so a read error is possible. The chain combines TRBV7-8 with TRBJ1-3, with 8 nucleotides matching TRBD1. This CDR3 is built from 16 residues. Germline CDR1 reads SGHVS; CDR2 reads FQNEAQ. The CDR3: CASSLLSGTGPGNTNF. CDR3 in DNA: TGTGCCAGCAGCTTATTAAGCGGGACAGGACCTGGAAACACCAATTTT.

The table lists this clonotype with a few counts. The chain uses TRBV7-6 and TRBJ2-7; possibly TRBD1 for D (7 bases). The germline gives CDR1 SGHVS, CDR2 FNYEAQ. The germline V and J ends were trimmed by 5 bases and 7 bases, with 18 bases remaining between them. This CDR3 contains 14 residues. The DNA for the CDR3 is TGTGCCAGCAGCCATCTTAAGGGGGCGGGGGAGCAGTACTTC. This translates into CASSHLKGAGEQYF.

This clonotype was detected a few times. The chain uses TRBV29-1 and TRBJ1-2; D might be TRBD1 (6 bases). The ends were cut back, 5 bases at V and 6 bases at J, with 7 bases in the middle. Per germline, CDR1 SQVTM and CDR2 ANQGSEA. This CDR3 contains 10 residues. CDR3 sequence reads: CSVPGDGYTF. The CDR3 nucleotides read TGCAGCGTTCCAGGGGATGGCTACACCTTC.

This clonotype was counted ten times or more. V is TRBV14 and J is TRBJ1-2; 7 bases are a match to TRBD1. The CDR3 extends over 15 amino acids. J lost 5 bases, V lost 4 bases, and 10 bases had no gene match. Germline loops: CDR1 SGHDN, CDR2 FVKESK. The CDR3 DNA is TGTGCCAGCAGCCCCCCAGGGGGGGGCATATATGGCTACACCTTC. This gives the protein CASSPPGGGIYGYTF. The variable domain in full, completed from reference TRBV14 and TRBJ1-2, reads EAGVTQFPSHSVIEKGQTVTLRCDPISGHDNLYWYRRVMGKEIKFLLHFVKESKQDESGMPNNRFLAERTGGTYSTLKVQPAELEDSGVYFCASSPPGGGIYGYTFGSGTRLTVV.

This chain uses TRBV6-8 with TRBJ2-7; D perhaps matches TRBD2 (6 bases). The CDR3 has 17 amino acids. Germline CDR1 reads MNHGY; CDR2 reads SAAAGT. The ends were cut back, 2 bases at V and 3 bases at J, with 20 bases in the middle. The CDR3 here is CASSYPRQRGSGYEQYF. The CDR3 DNA follows: TGTGCCAGCAGTTACCCGAGGCAACGGGGGAGCGGCTACGAGCAGTACTTC.

This clonotype was observed at least ten times. The V gene is TRBV5-4, the J gene TRBJ2-7; tentative D call: TRBD1 (6 bases). Trimming took 4 bases from V and 3 from J, leaving 14 bases between them. Germline V gene lookup returns CDR1 SGHNT and CDR2 YYREEE (reference sequence). The length of the CDR3 is 14 residues. The CDR3: CASSVGTKFYEQYF. DNA for the CDR3: TGTGCCAGCAGCGTCGGGACAAAGTTCTACGAGCAGTACTTC.

V and J are TRBV11-2 and TRBJ2-7; unclear D gene. Trimming removed 4 bases from V and 4 bases from J, with 5 bases in between. This CDR3 spans 11 amino acids. CDR1 and CDR2 (germline): SGHAT, FQNNGV. CDR3 DNA sequence: TGTGCCAGCAGCTCTGATTACGAGCAGTACTTC. As protein: CASSSDYEQYF. The entire variable domain, with the rest obtained from reference TRBV11-2 and TRBJ2-7, is as follows: EAGVAQSPRYKIIEKRQSVAFWCNPISGHATLYWYQQILGQGPKLLIQFQNNGVVDDSQLPKDRFSAERLKGVDSTLKIQPAKLEDSAVYLCASSSDYEQYFGPGTRLTVT.